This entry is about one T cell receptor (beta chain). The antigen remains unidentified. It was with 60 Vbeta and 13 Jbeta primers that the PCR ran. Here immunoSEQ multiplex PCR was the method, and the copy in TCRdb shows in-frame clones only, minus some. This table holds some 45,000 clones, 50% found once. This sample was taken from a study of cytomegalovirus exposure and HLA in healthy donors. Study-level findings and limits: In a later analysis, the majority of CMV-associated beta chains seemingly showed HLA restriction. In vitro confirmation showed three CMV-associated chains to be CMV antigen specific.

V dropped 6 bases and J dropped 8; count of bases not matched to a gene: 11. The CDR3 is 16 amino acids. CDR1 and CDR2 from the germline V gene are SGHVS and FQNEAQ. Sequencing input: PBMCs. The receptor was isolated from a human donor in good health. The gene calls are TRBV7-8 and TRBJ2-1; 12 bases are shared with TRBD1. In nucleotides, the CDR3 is TGTGCCAGCAGGCTCATCCCGGGACAGGGGGCCGATGAGCAGTTCTTC. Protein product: CASRLIPGQGADEQFF.